The next 13 T cell receptor beta chains were all read from a single sample in a study of CD8 T cell repertoires and HIV-1 epitope variants. For these TCRs, the target antigens are not known. Some clones are missing from TCRdb's copy, which holds only in-frame ones; the method was immunoSEQ multiplex PCR. This table has 6,000 to 8,000 clones, 65% appearing once. The sequenced material came from cultured CD8+ T cells derived from PBMCs. The receptors were gathered from a male donor with HIV.

The chain is built from TRBV5-4 and TRBJ2-1; weak D call: TRBD1 (5 bases). Trimming took off 0 bases at V and 7 bases at J, with 8 bases between the two ends. Germline loops: CDR1 SGHNT, CDR2 YYREEE (reference sequence). The CDR3 spans 13 residues. In DNA, the CDR3 is TGTGCCAGCAGCTTGGGACAGTATAATGAGCAGTTCTTC. Translated: CASSLGQYNEQFF.

The table lists this clone with a few counts. V gene TRBV6-5 combines with J gene TRBJ2-3, with D uncertain. Per the germline V gene, CDR1 is MNHEY and CDR2 is SVGAGI. The CDR3 has 15 amino acids. V lost 2 bases and J lost 6, with 15 bases in between. CDR3 DNA sequence: TGTGCCAGCAGTTACCGTCGTCAGTTGGGGGATACGCAGTATTTT. It translates to CASSYRRQLGDTQYF.

The chain uses TRBV13 and TRBJ1-2, with 8 bases identical to TRBD1. CDR1 and CDR2 (germline): PRHDT, FYEKMQ (reference sequence). J gave up 4 bases and V 5 bases, and 12 bases lay outside the gene matches. The CDR3 has 16 residues. CDR3 DNA: TGTGCCAGCAGCCTAGAGGGGTTGGACAGGGTCTATGGCTACACCTTC. Translating gives CASSLEGLDRVYGYTF.

This CDR3 reads CASSLVSPGLKETQYF. CDR3 DNA sequence: TGTGCCAGCAGTTTAGTCTCCCCGGGACTAAAAGAGACCCAGTACTTC. V is TRBV28 and J is TRBJ2-5; TRBD2 agrees at 7 bases. The trim removed 2 bases at V and 3 bases at J, leaving 9 bases unmatched. This CDR3 is 16 amino acids long. Germline V gives CDR1 MDHEN, CDR2 SYDVKM.

This clone was seen only once. The chain uses TRBV27 and TRBJ1-4; tentative D call: TRBD1 (5 bases). The germline gives CDR1 MNHEY, CDR2 SMNVEV (reference sequence). The CDR3 runs to 15 residues. V was trimmed by 0 bases and J by 4 bases, leaving 9 bases between them. The CDR3 sequence is CASSLSGRVNEKLFF. In nucleotides, the CDR3 is TGTGCCAGCAGTTTATCCGGCAGGGTTAATGAAAAACTGTTTTTT.

The count of this clone is one. The J gene is TRBJ2-5, the V gene TRBV7-2, with D tentatively TRBD2 (7 bases). V dropped 5 bases and J dropped 4 bases, with 17 bases sitting between them. Germline CDR1 is SGHTA and CDR2 is FQGNSA. The CDR3 is 15 amino acids. This CDR3 is CASSIVGGAGETQYF. CDR3 DNA sequence: TGTGCCAGCAGCATAGTAGGGGGGGCGGGAGAGACCCAGTACTTC. Complete variable domain (other parts from reference TRBV7-2 and TRBJ2-5): GAGVSQSPSNKVTEKGKDVELRCDPISGHTALYWYRQSLGQGLEFLIYFQGNSAPDKSGLPSDRFSAERTGGSVSTLTIQRTQQEDSAVYLCASSIVGGAGETQYFGPGTRLLVL.

This chain connects TRBV27 to TRBJ1-1; D call uncertain. V lost 0 bases to trimming and J lost 4 bases, with 9 bases between them. The CDR3 contains 14 residues. Germline lookup yields CDR1 MNHEY and CDR2 SMNVEV (reference sequence). The CDR3 here is CASSLSGVATEAFF. The CDR3 nucleotides read TGTGCCAGCAGTTTATCCGGTGTCGCCACTGAAGCTTTCTTT.

The chain is built from TRBV13 and TRBJ2-7; D tentatively fits TRBD1 or TRBD2 (5 bases each). There are 14 residues in the CDR3. V was trimmed by 0 bases and J by 4 bases, leaving 10 bases between them. Looked up from germline, CDR1 is PRHDT and CDR2 is FYEKMQ (reference sequence). The CDR3 DNA reads TGTGCCAGCAGCTTAGGGGGGGATACTTACGAGCAGTACTTC. Protein sequence: CASSLGGDTYEQYF.

The gene calls are TRBV5-8 and TRBJ2-3, with 8 positions matching TRBD1. V was pared by 2 bases and J by 3 bases, with 2 bases of the junction left unmatched. This CDR3 comprises 14 residues. Germline CDR1 SGHTS, CDR2 YDEGEE. In DNA form, the CDR3 reads TGTGCCAGCAGCTTCGGACAGGGAACAGATACGCAGTATTTT. Translated: CASSFGQGTDTQYF.

This clone appeared a single time. The chain is built from TRBV7-8 and TRBJ1-3, with D unresolved. Trimming cost V 3 bases and J 0 bases, with 12 bases left between them. The CDR3 spans 16 residues. The germline V gene encodes CDR1 SGHVS and CDR2 FQNEAQ. CDR3 sequence: CASSFVESYSGNTIYF. The CDR3 region has the DNA TGTGCCAGCAGCTTCGTCGAAAGCTACTCTGGAAACACCATATATTTT.

This clone was found once. The rearrangement uses TRBV28 and TRBJ1-1; TRBD1 agrees at 10 bases. Trimming at V came to 2 bases and at J to 4 bases, leaving 7 bases not matched to a gene. CDR3 length equals 16 residues. From germline, CDR1 is MDHEN and CDR2 SYDVKM. CDR3 protein: CASSLRDRGPLTEAFF. In DNA, the CDR3 is TGTGCCAGCAGTTTAAGGGACAGGGGTCCCCTCACTGAAGCTTTCTTT.

This clone was seen only a few times. The chain uses TRBV6-5 and TRBJ2-1; weak D call: TRBD1 (6 bases). V gave up 0 bases and J gave up 7 bases, with 16 bases separating them. CDR1 and CDR2 (germline): MNHEY, SVGAGI. The CDR3 extends over 16 amino acids. The CDR3 DNA follows: TGTGCCAGCAGTTACTCGGGCAGGGGAAGGCGAAATGAGCAGTTCTTC. This codes for CASSYSGRGRRNEQFF.

This chain joins TRBV28 and TRBJ2-7; D is perhaps TRBD1 (5 bases). Trimming removed 3 bases from V and 0 bases from J, with 18 bases in between. Germline V gene lookup returns CDR1 MDHEN and CDR2 SYDVKM. The CDR3 covers 17 residues. CDR3 bases: TGTGCCAGCAGTTTCGGTACCGAAGGGGTCGACTCCTACGAGCAGTACTTC. Translated: CASSFGTEGVDSYEQYF.